Sequencing of this T cell receptor (beta chain) was carried out in a study of response to subunit inactivated influenza vaccine. There are many counts of this clonotype. The CDR3 covers 15 residues. Trimming cost V 6 bases and J 2 bases, with 16 bases left between them. Germline loops: CDR1 SGHRS, CDR2 YFSETQ. TCRdb recomputed calls from the RT-PCR reads with MiXCR, one row per CDR3 protein. The sample includes more than 150,000 distinct CDR3 sequences, nearly 9.5% seen only once; the top ten take under 13%. This receptor was taken from a man aged 50-59 years who received an inactivated influenza vaccine. This chain uses TRBV5-1 with TRBJ2-3; D unclear. The sample in question was non-naive T cells sorted from PBMCs, obtained on the day of vaccination. The chain's CDR3 is CASIPSGSLTDTQYF. In nucleotides, the CDR3 is TGCGCCAGCATTCCCTCCGGCAGCCTCACAGATACGCAGTATTTT.